A selection of T cell receptor beta chains follows, all from one sample in a study of graft-versus-host responses after intestinal transplantation. These receptors' antigens are unknown. Profiled with immunoSEQ multiplex PCR; TCRdb holds only in-frame clones, not every one. The sample carries 75,000 to 100,000 clones, roughly 87% recorded once. The material sequenced was unstimulated CD8+ T cells sorted from spleen or lymph node cells, taken before intestinal transplant. These receptors all come from a human donor who received an intestinal transplant. Each CDR3 is given with its conserved first and last residue.

TRBV5-5	TRBJ2-7	CASSFPTTSVSLSYEQYF
TRBV13	TRBJ2-7	CASSPTGLSLEQYF
TRBV7-6	TRBJ1-1	CASSGQGPEAFF
TRBV15	TRBJ1-5	CATSRDRGTGASQPQHF
TRBV9	TRBJ2-2	CASSGGGGELFF
TRBV13	TRBJ1-5	CASSTDRGTGNQPQHF
TRBV15	TRBJ2-1	CATSSSRSTEQFF
TRBV27	TRBJ2-7	CASSSRLAGGGEQYF
TRBV27	TRBJ2-1	CASSSSTSAHNEQFF
TRBV6-4	TRBJ2-7	CASSDSSYEQYF
TRBV30	TRBJ1-1	CAWSAGGNTEAFF
TRBV15	TRBJ2-5	CATSPRVAGGSGETQYF
TRBV6-1	TRBJ1-2	CASMDGYNYGYTF
TRBV28	-	CASSPPQDSYEQYF
TRBV5-6	TRBJ1-2	CASSLVGGNGYTF
TRBV6-6	TRBJ1-1	CASSYSLEVTEAFF
TRBV5-1	TRBJ2-5	CASSLPGPNSLETQYF
TRBV18	TRBJ2-7	CASSKSNGNPYEQYF
TRBV11-2	TRBJ2-7	CASSLEGQGDEQYF
TRBV5-1	TRBJ2-7	CASSWTGGYEQYF
TRBV2	TRBJ2-7	CASSEGGGPPYEQYF
TRBV6-6	TRBJ2-1	CASSYSGLSIEQFF
TRBV21-1	TRBJ2-5	CASSGGRLQETQYF
TRBV29-1	TRBJ2-3	CSVESDTQYF
TRBV6-5	TRBJ2-2	CASSYWGGTGTGELFF
TRBV14	TRBJ2-1	CASSPNWHTSSYNEQFF
TRBV7-7	TRBJ2-2	CASSPVGPSGAGELFF